The clone carrying this TCR beta chain was found once. These data originate in a study of T cell responses to AZD1222 COVID-19 vaccine. Germline V gene data show CDR1 as SQVTM and CDR2 as ANQGSEA. Trimming cost V 3 bases and J 5 bases, with 8 bases left between them. The CDR3 is 11 residues long. Sequenced by immunoSEQ multiplex PCR; TCRdb stores in-frame clones only, minus some. The table lists around 180,000 clones, about 85% of them singletons. V and J are TRBV29-1 and TRBJ2-7; D is uncertain. The source is an adult in good health. The sample consisted of peripheral blood, taken on day 0 of AZD1222 vaccination. The chain's CDR3 is CSVDTVHEQYF. In DNA, the CDR3 is TGCAGCGTTGATACTGTACACGAGCAGTACTTC.